This is a list of T cell receptor beta chains from one sample in a study of EBV T-cell therapy then PD-1 blockade in nasopharyngeal carcinoma. The repertoire was sequenced with immunoSEQ multiplex PCR; TCRdb's copy has only in-frame clones and lacks some. The data contain roughly 15,000 clones, under 90% of them singletons. No antigen has been identified for these receptors. Material: CD8+ T cells from blood, obtained at approximately day 99 from a patient whose treatment included autologous EBV-specific T cells and nivolumab. These receptors all stem from a middle-aged man with nasopharyngeal carcinoma. Both conserved end residues are part of each CDR3. Fields, in order: CDR3 length, D gene, V gene, clone size, J gene, CDR3 DNA, CDR3 protein. The D gene is left open where the match is weak. Not every row has a clone size; where given, it reads once, few, many or a size class.

15,NA,TRBV15,NA,TRBJ1-5,TGTGCCACCAGCAGCTCCCAAAATAGCAATCAGCCCCAGCATTTT,CATSSSQNSNQPQHF
12,NA,TRBV5-5,NA,TRBJ1-1,TGTGCCAGCAGCTCGGTGAACACTGAAGCTTTCTTT,CASSSVNTEAFF
16,NA,TRBV15,NA,TRBJ2-1,TGTGCCACCAGCTCCGCCCAACTAAGCTCCTACAATGAGCAGTTCTTC,CATSSAQLSSYNEQFF
15,NA,TRBV28,NA,TRBJ2-5,TGTGCCAGCAGTTTAGGGCGGGACCCCCTAGGGACCCAGTACTTC,CASSLGRDPLGTQYF
12,NA,TRBV7-6,NA,TRBJ2-3,TGTGCCAGCAGCTTATCCACAGATACGCAGTATTTT,CASSLSTDTQYF
14,TRBD2,TRBV28,once,TRBJ2-3,TGTGCCAGCAGCCTTAGCGGGGAAGCGGATACGCAGTATTTT,CASSLSGEADTQYF
17,NA,TRBV7-2,NA,TRBJ2-3,TGTGCCAGCAGCTTAGGCCGAGGTAGGGCTAGCACAGATACGCAGTATTTT,CASSLGRGRASTDTQYF
15,NA,TRBV13,NA,TRBJ1-3,TGTGCCCGCAGCCTGGGGGGGGGAGCTGGAAACACCATATATTTT,CARSLGGGAGNTIYF
16,NA,TRBV28,NA,TRBJ1-3,TGTGCCAGCAGTTTTATTACAGGAACCTCTGGAAACACCATATATTTT,CASSFITGTSGNTIYF
13,NA,TRBV12-3/TRBV12-4,NA,TRBJ1-1,TGTGCCAGCAGTTTTTGGAGGAACACTGAAGCTTTCTTT,CASSFWRNTEAFF
18,TRBD2,TRBV4-1,NA,TRBJ2-3,TGCGCCAGCAGCCAAGAAAGCGGGGGGCCGGGGGTCACAGATACGCAGTATTTT,CASSQESGGPGVTDTQYF
16,TRBD2,TRBV10-3,NA,TRBJ2-1,TGTGCCATCAGTGTTTGGACTAGCGGGGAACGGCATGAGCAGTTCTTC,CAISVWTSGERHEQFF
16,NA,TRBV21-1,NA,TRBJ1-6,TGTGCCAGCAGCGCGGATCATAGCTCCTATAATTCACCCCTCCACTTT,CASSADHSSYNSPLHF
15,TRBD1,TRBV6-2/TRBV6-3,NA,TRBJ2-1,TGTGCCAGCAGTCGGGACAGCCCTATCTACAATGAGCAGTTCTTC,CASSRDSPIYNEQFF
10,NA,TRBV2,medium-sized,TRBJ1-1,TGTGCCAGCAGTGTGGGTGAAGCTTTCTTT,CASSVGEAFF
15,TRBD2,TRBV4-2,NA,TRBJ2-7,TGTGCCAGCAGCCAACACACCGGGACTAGCGGCGAGCAGTACTTC,CASSQHTGTSGEQYF
14,NA,TRBV4-3,few,TRBJ2-7,TGCGCCAGCAGCCAACTGGGGGGAGACTACGAGCAGTACTTC,CASSQLGGDYEQYF
13,NA,TRBV27,NA,TRBJ1-1,TGTGCCAGCAGTAGACTAGTGCGGACAGAAGCTTTCTTT,CASSRLVRTEAFF
10,NA,TRBV9,few,TRBJ2-1,TGTGCCAGCAGCGGCAATGAGCAGTTCTTC,CASSGNEQFF
13,NA,TRBV28,NA,TRBJ1-2,TGTGCCAGCAGTCGGGGATCTAACTATGGCTACACCTTC,CASSRGSNYGYTF
11,NA,TRBV6-5,NA,TRBJ2-7,TGTGCCAGCATCCGGGGAAGCGAGCAGTACTTC,CASIRGSEQYF
15,NA,TRBV21-1,NA,TRBJ2-1,TGTGCCAGCAGCAAAGTGAACATCTCCTACAATGAGCAGTTCTTC,CASSKVNISYNEQFF
16,TRBD1,TRBV5-1,NA,TRBJ2-7,TGCGCCAGCAGCTTGGCCGGGACAGGGAGGACCTACGAGCAGTACTTC,CASSLAGTGRTYEQYF
15,TRBD1,TRBV2,NA,TRBJ2-1,TGTGCCAGCAGTGAGGACAGGAGCTCCTACAATGAGCAGTTCTTC,CASSEDRSSYNEQFF
13,TRBD1,TRBV13,medium-sized,TRBJ1-4,TGTGCCAGCAGCACACAGGGGGCCCCCGAACTGTTTTTT,CASSTQGAPELFF
15,NA,TRBV7-9,NA,TRBJ2-6,TGTGCCAGCAGCTTCCTGAAAGGGGAGGCCAACGTCCTGACTTTC,CASSFLKGEANVLTF
13,TRBD1,TRBV6-4,NA,TRBJ2-3,TGTGCCAGCAGCCGACAGGGAACAGATACGCAGTATTTT,CASSRQGTDTQYF
10,NA,TRBV3-1/TRBV3-2,NA,TRBJ2-7,TGTGCCAGCAGCCACTACGAGCAGTACTTC,CASSHYEQYF
15,TRBD1,TRBV4-1,NA,TRBJ1-6,TGCGCCAGCAGTCCAGGGGGCCCCTATAATTCACCCCTCCACTTT,CASSPGGPYNSPLHF
13,NA,TRBV7-2,NA,TRBJ1-3,TGTGCCAGCAGTCAGGGTGCTGGAAACACCATATATTTT,CASSQGAGNTIYF
14,TRBD2,TRBV7-9,NA,TRBJ2-1,TGTGCCAGCAGCTATAGCGGGGAACCAAATGAGCAGTTCTTC,CASSYSGEPNEQFF
15,TRBD1,TRBV6-4,NA,TRBJ2-1,TGTGCCAGCAGTAGGACAGGGAGCTCCTACAATGAGCAGTTCTTC,CASSRTGSSYNEQFF
14,NA,TRBV15,NA,TRBJ1-6,TGTGCCACCAGCAGAGACAGGGAAAATTCACCCCTCCACTTT,CATSRDRENSPLHF
16,TRBD1,TRBV7-2,once,TRBJ2-5,TGTGCCAGCAGCGGACTGCCCGGGACAGCCGAGCCGGGCCAGTACTTC,CASSGLPGTAEPGQYF
16,TRBD1,TRBV5-6,NA,TRBJ2-2,TGTGCCAGCAGCTTGGGATTGACAGGGATTACCGGGGAGCTGTTTTTT,CASSLGLTGITGELFF
14,TRBD1,TRBV7-9,few,TRBJ1-6,TGTGCCAGCAGCCGAGGGACAGGGTATTCACCCCTCCACTTT,CASSRGTGYSPLHF
13,NA,TRBV12-3/TRBV12-4,NA,TRBJ2-2,TGTGCCAGCAGCCGGACATTTACCGGGGAGCTGTTTTTT,CASSRTFTGELFF
11,NA,TRBV13,once,TRBJ2-7,TGTGCCAGCAGCTTAGGGAACGAGCAGTACTTC,CASSLGNEQYF
11,NA,TRBV3-1/TRBV3-2,NA,TRBJ2-7,TGTGCCAGCAGCCAAGCAGATCAGCAGTACTTC,CASSQADQQYF
14,TRBD1,TRBV27,NA,TRBJ1-4,TGTGCCAGCAGACACACAGGGGTTTATGAAAAACTGTTTTTT,CASRHTGVYEKLFF
11,NA,TRBV29-1,once,TRBJ1-2,TGCAGCGTTGAAAGCCTCTACAGTCACACCTTC,CSVESLYSHTF
14,TRBD1,TRBV9,NA,TRBJ2-7,TGTGCCAGCAGCGTAAGGGACAGTCCCTACGAGCAGTACTTC,CASSVRDSPYEQYF
14,NA,TRBV5-6,NA,TRBJ2-7,TGTGCCAGCAGGACCGGGACGTTCTCCTACGAGCAGTACTTC,CASRTGTFSYEQYF
16,NA,TRBV19,NA,TRBJ2-7,TGTGCCAGTAGTCGAAACCACGGGACGGATCTCTACGAGCAGTACTTC,CASSRNHGTDLYEQYF
14,TRBD2,TRBV5-8,NA,TRBJ2-7,TGTGCCAGCAGCTTGAGAGGGGAGGGCTACGAGCAGTACTTC,CASSLRGEGYEQYF
14,NA,TRBV9,NA,TRBJ1-5,TGTGCCAGCAGCGTAGACGGGGGACTGCAGCCCCAGCATTTT,CASSVDGGLQPQHF
15,NA,TRBV5-3,once,TRBJ1-4,TGTGCCAGAAGCTTGGGCGCCGCAACTAATGAAAAACTGTTTTTT,CARSLGAATNEKLFF
13,NA,TRBV6-5,NA,TRBJ2-1,TGTGCCAGCAGTTACTTACTGGGGAATGAGCAGTTCTTC,CASSYLLGNEQFF
15,TRBD1,TRBV9,few,TRBJ1-5,TGTGCCAGCAGCGACACAGGGGACCCCAATCAGCCCCAGCATTTT,CASSDTGDPNQPQHF
16,NA,TRBV24-1,few,TRBJ2-2,TGTGCCACCAGTGATTTGGGGGCATTCAACACCGGGGAGCTGTTTTTT,CATSDLGAFNTGELFF
15,NA,TRBV4-2,NA,TRBJ1-2,TGTGCCAGCAGCCAAGTCACGACAGCCAACTATGGCTACACCTTC,CASSQVTTANYGYTF
14,NA,TRBV7-8,once,TRBJ2-5,TGTGCCAGCAGACAAGAACCGGGGTGGGAGACCCAGTACTTC,CASRQEPGWETQYF
16,NA,TRBV6-1,NA,TRBJ1-5,TGTGCCAGCAGTGCAGACGAAGGGGGGGGCAATCAGCCCCAGCATTTT,CASSADEGGGNQPQHF
15,NA,TRBV6-1,NA,TRBJ2-6,TGTGCCAGCAGTGAAGAGTTCTCTGGGGCCAACGTCCTGACTTTC,CASSEEFSGANVLTF
15,TRBD2,TRBV6-4,NA,TRBJ2-5,TGTGCCAGCAGCGCCGGGACTAGCGACCAAGAGACCCAGTACTTC,CASSAGTSDQETQYF
14,TRBD1,TRBV7-3,NA,TRBJ2-7,TGTGCCAGCAGCTTAGGACAGGGGGCTTACGAGCAGTACTTC,CASSLGQGAYEQYF
18,TRBD2,TRBV4-2,once,TRBJ2-3,TGTGCCAGCAGCCAAGATTCCCTCGGACTAGTTGGGGCAGATACGCAGTATTTT,CASSQDSLGLVGADTQYF
14,NA,TRBV27,NA,TRBJ1-6,TGTGCCAGCAGTAGAGGACCGCTAAATCCACCCCTCCACTTT,CASSRGPLNPPLHF
16,NA,TRBV7-2,NA,TRBJ2-1,TGTGCCAGCAGCTTAGTGTCTGGGCTCGGGCTCAATGAGCAGTTCTTC,CASSLVSGLGLNEQFF
15,NA,TRBV6-5,NA,TRBJ2-2,TGTGCCAGCAGTTACTCGATTATTCCAACCGGGGAGCTGTTTTTT,CASSYSIIPTGELFF